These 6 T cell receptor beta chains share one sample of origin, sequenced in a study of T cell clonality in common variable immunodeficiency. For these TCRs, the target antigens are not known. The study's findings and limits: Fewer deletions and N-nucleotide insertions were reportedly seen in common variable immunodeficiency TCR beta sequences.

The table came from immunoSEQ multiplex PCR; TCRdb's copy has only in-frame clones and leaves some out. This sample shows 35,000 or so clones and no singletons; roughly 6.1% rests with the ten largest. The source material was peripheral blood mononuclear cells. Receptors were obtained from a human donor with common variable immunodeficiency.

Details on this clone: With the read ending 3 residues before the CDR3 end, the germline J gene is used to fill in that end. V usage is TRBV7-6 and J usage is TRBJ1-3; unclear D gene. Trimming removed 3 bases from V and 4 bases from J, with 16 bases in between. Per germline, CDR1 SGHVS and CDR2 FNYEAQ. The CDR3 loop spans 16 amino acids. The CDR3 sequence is CASSLSRPGMGNTIYF. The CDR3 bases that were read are TGTGCCAGCAGCTTGAGCCGCCCGGGGATGGGAAACACC.

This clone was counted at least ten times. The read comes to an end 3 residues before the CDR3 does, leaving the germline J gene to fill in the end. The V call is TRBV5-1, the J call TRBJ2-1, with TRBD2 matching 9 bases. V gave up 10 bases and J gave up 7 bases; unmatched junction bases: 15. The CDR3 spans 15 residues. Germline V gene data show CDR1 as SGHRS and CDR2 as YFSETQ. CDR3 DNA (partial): TGCGCCGCCTCGGCTAGCGGGGCGGTGGGGAATGAG. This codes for CAASASGAVGNE. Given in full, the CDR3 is CAASASGAVGNEQFF.

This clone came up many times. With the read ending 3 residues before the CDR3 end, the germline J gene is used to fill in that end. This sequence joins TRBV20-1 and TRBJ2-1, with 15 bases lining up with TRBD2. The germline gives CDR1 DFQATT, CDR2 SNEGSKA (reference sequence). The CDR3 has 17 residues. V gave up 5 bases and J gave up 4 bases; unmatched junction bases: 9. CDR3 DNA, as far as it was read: TGCAGTGCTGAAGGACTAGCGGGGGGGCCGGGTTACAATGAG. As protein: CSAEGLAGGPGYNE. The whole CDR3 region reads CSAEGLAGGPGYNEQFF.

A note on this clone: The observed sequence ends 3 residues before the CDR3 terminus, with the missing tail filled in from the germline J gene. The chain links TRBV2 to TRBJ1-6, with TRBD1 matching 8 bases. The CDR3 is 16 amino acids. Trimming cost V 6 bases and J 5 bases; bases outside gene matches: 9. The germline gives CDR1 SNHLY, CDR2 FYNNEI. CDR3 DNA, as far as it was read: TGTGCCAGCAGCCAAGGGCAGGGGGCGAATAATTCACCC. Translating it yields CASSQGQGANNSP. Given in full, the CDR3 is CASSQGQGANNSPLHF.

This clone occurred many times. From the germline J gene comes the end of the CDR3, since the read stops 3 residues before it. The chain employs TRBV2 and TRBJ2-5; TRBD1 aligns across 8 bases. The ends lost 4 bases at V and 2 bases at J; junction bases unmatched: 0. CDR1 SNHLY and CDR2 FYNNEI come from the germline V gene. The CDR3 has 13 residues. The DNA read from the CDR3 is TGTGCCAGCAGTGGGACAGGGCAAGAGACC. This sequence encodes CASSGTGQET. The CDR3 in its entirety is CASSGTGQETQYF.

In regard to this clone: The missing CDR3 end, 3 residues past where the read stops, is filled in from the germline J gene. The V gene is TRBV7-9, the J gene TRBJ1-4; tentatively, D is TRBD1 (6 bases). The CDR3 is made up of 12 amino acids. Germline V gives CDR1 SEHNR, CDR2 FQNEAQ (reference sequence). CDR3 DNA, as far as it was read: TGTGCCAGCAGCTCAGGTGGGACACAA. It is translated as CASSSGGTQ. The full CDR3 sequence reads CASSSGGTQLFF.